This T cell receptor beta chain was sequenced during a study of cytomegalovirus exposure and HLA in healthy donors. Study information: Some 180 million T cells yielded under 130 million unique TCR beta sequences in earlier analysis.

Per the germline V gene, CDR1 is MRHNA and CDR2 is SNTAGT. The CDR3 is 16 residues long. Trimming took 0 bases from V and 2 from J, leaving 13 bases between them. PCR primers comprised 60 Vbeta and 13 Jbeta primers. The assay was immunoSEQ multiplex PCR, and TCRdb's table has in-frame clones only and misses some. The sample holds 130,000 or so clones; 65% to 85% are singletons and the top ten take less than 2%. The receptor was isolated from a woman under 30 in good health and CMV-seronegative. The chain combines TRBV6-4 with TRBJ2-5; D gene unclear. Input material: PBMCs. CDR3 DNA sequence: TGTGCCAGCAGTGACTCAAACTGTTCCAAGCAAGAGACCCAGTACTTC. It yields the protein CASSDSNCSKQETQYF.